This T cell receptor beta chain emerged from a study of T cell repertoires in cytomegalovirus infection (dated by TCRdb to about 2019). Background for the entire study: Because public TCR beta signatures pointed to carriage of CMV infection together with the matching HLA type, the HLA type of each donor mattered for the analysis.

The sample was run on an Illumina HiSeq 1500. The public reads were quality trimmed at Q25 with fastp and then assembled into clones with MiXCR by TCRdb, keeping productive beta chains. Records with the same CDR3 protein are collapsed into one entry carrying the most frequent genes and DNA. This sample comprises approximately 70,000 distinct CDR3 sequences, 20% to 25% of them detected only once. 60% to 85% of the sample lies in the top ten. V sheds 5 bases and J sheds 1 base, leaving 5 bases between their ends. The CDR3 starts with the cysteine, ends with the phenylalanine, and has 12 residues. Of the read, only the CDR3 DNA is kept; its 36 bases are in frame from base 1. Per the germline V gene, SGHTA is the CDR1 and FQGNSA is the CDR2. General conclusions and limits of the study: In both this cohort and an independent cohort of 350 to 400 donors, the cumulative frequency of public TCR beta family members distinguished carriers of CMV infection plus the relevant HLA type. The ex vivo response was dominated by HLA-C-restricted CMV-specific TCR beta clonotypes, and the single most frequent clonotype in two of eight donors was supplied by these HLA-C-restricted clonotypes.

This clonotype has a handful of counts. No cognate antigen has been identified for it. No base quality information exists; no much larger clone differs at one position. The sequence was collected from a human donor in good health (CMV status not recorded). Some clones in this sample may be carry-over from other donors' samples. The rearranged segments are TRBV7-2 and TRBJ2-5, with an unclear D gene assignment. Material for sequencing was PBMCs, sequenced either directly or after in vitro stimulation (not recorded which). The DNA sequence is TGTGCCAGCAGCGCCTTCCAAGAGACCCAGTACTTC. It is translated as CASSAFQETQYF.